This TCR beta chain was recovered during a study of T cells after yellow fever vaccination. A few counts support this clonotype. The antigen remains undetermined. The TCR cDNA carried a universal primer site and UMIs from 5'RACE template switching. TCRdb ran MiXCR on the 5' RACE reads and lists one entry per CDR3 protein. Among about 400,000 distinct CDR3 sequences listed, approximately 5.7% were seen once. The study, taken as a whole, reports: The CD4 compartment and the CD8 compartment contained a small share of clonotypes in common. Clones that expanded after primary vaccination mostly reappeared after the booster (approximately 96% CD4, 88% CD8).

V lost 3 bases and J 10 bases, leaving 16 bases between the germline ends. The CDR3 consists of 14 residues. Germline V gene sequence: CDR1 DFQATT, CDR2 SNEGSKA (reference sequence). The chain links TRBV20-1 to TRBJ1-6; D might be TRBD1 (6 bases). The source of this sequence is a man aged 30 to 39 who received the YFV17D yellow fever vaccine. The specimen was PBMCs, collected 5 days after the yellow fever booster vaccination. DNA of the CDR3: TGCAGTGCTAGGGGCCAGGGAGGGGGGTCACCCCTCCACTTT. It codes for CSARGQGGGSPLHF.